A selection of T cell receptor beta chains follows, all from one sample in a study of OX40 agonist ivuxolimab in advanced cancers. The repertoire was sequenced with immunoSEQ multiplex PCR; TCRdb's copy has only in-frame clones and lacks some. The sample lists more than 50,000 clones, about four fifths occurring once. The material was CD4+ or CD8+ T cells sorted from blood, obtained in a trial of the OX40 agonist ivuxolimab. Receptor source: an adult with an advanced solid tumor such as melanoma, head and neck, liver or kidney cancer. CDR3s leave out the opening cysteine and the closing phenylalanine or tryptophan. The order of the fields is V gene, CDR3 length, CDR3 protein.

v_gene: TRBV10-1
len: 11
CDR3aa: ASSESEGNIQY

v_gene: TRBV7-7
len: 11
CDR3aa: ASRPPRKETQY

v_gene: TRBV30
len: 17
CDR3aa: AWSVLRLAGRGNSYEQY

v_gene: TRBV20-1
len: 9
CDR3aa: SALDNTEAF

v_gene: TRBV6-1
len: 11
CDR3aa: ASLGLATGELF

v_gene: TRBV14
len: 14
CDR3aa: ASSQGGRGFWETQY

v_gene: TRBV5-1
len: 10
CDR3aa: ASSSGQESYT

v_gene: TRBV30
len: 14
CDR3aa: AWVRDRGILGHEQY

v_gene: TRBV7-9
len: 11
CDR3aa: ASSVGLTDTQY

v_gene: TRBV5-1
len: 11
CDR3aa: ASSSRSSHEQY

v_gene: TRBV6-5
len: 13
CDR3aa: ASGLAGTSQETQY

v_gene: TRBV30
len: 11
CDR3aa: AWSVQQGVGYT

v_gene: TRBV5-4
len: 15
CDR3aa: ASSSLPYRVYTDTQY

v_gene: TRBV4-1
len: 13
CDR3aa: ASSDRDRVSNEQF

v_gene: TRBV5-6
len: 13
CDR3aa: ASSLRDGPGGKLF

v_gene: TRBV6-5
len: 14
CDR3aa: ASSYASATNTGELF

v_gene: TRBV5-1
len: 13
CDR3aa: ASSSAGQRTGELF

v_gene: TRBV7-8
len: 13
CDR3aa: ASSPRTGMNTEAF

v_gene: TRBV2
len: 15
CDR3aa: ASSESPITTPKNIQY

v_gene: TRBV6-1
len: 16
CDR3aa: ASSEAGLGQPANYGYT

v_gene: TRBV5-1
len: 13
CDR3aa: ASSPGGLGAQPQH

v_gene: TRBV10-3
len: 11
CDR3aa: AISESGSQGQY

v_gene: TRBV5-6
len: 14
CDR3aa: ASSSRLAGGFNEQF

v_gene: TRBV5-1
len: 13
CDR3aa: ASSLSPGDGNTIY

v_gene: TRBV19
len: 13
CDR3aa: ASRPRLEGADTQY

v_gene: TRBV25-1
len: 11
CDR3aa: ASSLVGNTEAF

v_gene: TRBV2
len: 12
CDR3aa: ASRTPRADGGYT

v_gene: TRBV6-1
len: 10
CDR3aa: ASRDQGYGYT

v_gene: TRBV9
len: 15
CDR3aa: ASSVGLAGGHTDTQY

v_gene: TRBV7-9
len: 13
CDR3aa: ASSPGQGRTYEQY

v_gene: TRBV11-2
len: 14
CDR3aa: ASSLVLAGGYNEQF

v_gene: TRBV28
len: 10
CDR3aa: ASTIPDRVYT

v_gene: TRBV6-1
len: 12
CDR3aa: ASSERYDQETQY

v_gene: TRBV7-2
len: 13
CDR3aa: ASSLSVADYNEQF

v_gene: TRBV7-9
len: 13
CDR3aa: ASSFRDRGSSEQY

v_gene: TRBV6-5
len: 12
CDR3aa: ASSTSANTGELF

v_gene: TRBV11-2
len: 13
CDR3aa: ASSVSGGPYNEQF

v_gene: TRBV6-5
len: 13
CDR3aa: ASSIVQSPPDTQY

v_gene: TRBV7-9
len: 12
CDR3aa: ASSTGTANTEAF

v_gene: TRBV6-5
len: 14
CDR3aa: ASSYGTGTANTEAF

v_gene: TRBV7-2
len: 15
CDR3aa: ASSLGPIGQGNQPQH

v_gene: TRBV5-4
len: 18
CDR3aa: ASSLVVGPFLAGALREQF

v_gene: TRBV27
len: 11
CDR3aa: ASSLFRQETQY

v_gene: TRBV7-8
len: 13
CDR3aa: ASSSPYKAKNIQY

v_gene: TRBV30
len: 11
CDR3aa: AWSVGGGNTIY

v_gene: TRBV2
len: 11
CDR3aa: ASLRFPNQPQH

v_gene: TRBV7-9
len: 14
CDR3aa: ASSLGAPGVNSPLH